This TCR beta chain comes out of a study of T-cell reconstitution after alpha-beta-depleted transplantation in children. This clonotype was seen a few times. Library preparation (for TCRbeta) was performed with unique molecular identifiers. From the PCR reads, TCRdb called clonotypes with MiXCR, one entry per CDR3 protein. The sample lists about a million distinct CDR3 sequences; 25% to 35% were seen once. Trimming left V 5 bases short and J 10 bases short, with 15 bases between. The CDR3 runs 13 residues. CDR1 and CDR2 (germline): SGHAT, FQNNGV. This clonotype originated in a boy in the first two years of life who had a stem cell transplant for SCID, so the T cells may come from the graft donor. The J gene is TRBJ2-1, the V gene TRBV11-2; TRBD2 is a possible D gene (5 bases). The material sequenced was PBMCs, mostly from graft donor cells, taken 360 days after TCRalphabeta/CD19-depleted stem cell transplant. The CDR3 nucleotides read TGTGCCAGCAGCGTCTTTGAGGGAGCGGAGCAGTTCTTC. Encoded protein: CASSVFEGAEQFF.